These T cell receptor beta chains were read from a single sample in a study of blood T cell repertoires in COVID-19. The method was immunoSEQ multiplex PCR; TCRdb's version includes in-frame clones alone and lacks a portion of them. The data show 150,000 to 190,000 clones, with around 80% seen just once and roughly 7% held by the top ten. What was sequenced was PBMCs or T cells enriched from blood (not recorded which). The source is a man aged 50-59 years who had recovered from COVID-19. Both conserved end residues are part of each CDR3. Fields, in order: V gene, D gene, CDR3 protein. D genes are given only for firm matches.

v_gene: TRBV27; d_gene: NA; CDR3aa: CASSTQGPGNQPQHF
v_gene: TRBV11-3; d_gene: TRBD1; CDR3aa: CASSPQPGQSRNTEAFF
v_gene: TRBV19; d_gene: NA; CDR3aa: CASSIQQGKGKQPQHF
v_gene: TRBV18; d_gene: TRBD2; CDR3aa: CASSSGLAGNEQFF
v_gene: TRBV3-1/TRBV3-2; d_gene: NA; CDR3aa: CASSQDLGGPPYGYTF
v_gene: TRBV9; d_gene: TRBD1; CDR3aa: CASSPQGEPYEQYF
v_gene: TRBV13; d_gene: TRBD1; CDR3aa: CASSLGLQQGKQPQHF
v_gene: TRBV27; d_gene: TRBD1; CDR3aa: CASTSPGGTEAFF
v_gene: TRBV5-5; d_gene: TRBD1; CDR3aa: CASSLAGRGYGYTF
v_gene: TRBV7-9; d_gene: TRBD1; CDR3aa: CASSTKTGLRTGELFF
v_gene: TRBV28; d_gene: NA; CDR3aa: CASSRSAWEGQPQHF
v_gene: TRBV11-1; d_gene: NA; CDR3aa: CASSLSAGSNYGYTF
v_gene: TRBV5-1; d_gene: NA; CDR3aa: CASSLNAGSTDTQYF
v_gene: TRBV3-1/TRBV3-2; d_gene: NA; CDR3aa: CASSRTAYATNEKLFF
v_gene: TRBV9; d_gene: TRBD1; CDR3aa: CASSMGQGSNQPQHF
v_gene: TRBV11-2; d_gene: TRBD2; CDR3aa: CASRHLSGRLNEQYF
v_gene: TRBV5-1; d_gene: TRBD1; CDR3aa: CASSRTGRGTNEKLFF
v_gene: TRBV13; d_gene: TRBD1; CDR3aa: CASSIRTGLTYEQYF
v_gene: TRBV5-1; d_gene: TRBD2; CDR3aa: CASSPGAGVALTGELFF
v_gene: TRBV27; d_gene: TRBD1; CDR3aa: CASSLRGTGNPVGYTF
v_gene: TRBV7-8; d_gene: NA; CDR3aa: CASSSSFYEQYF
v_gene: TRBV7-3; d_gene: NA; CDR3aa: CASSSVGGSGNTIYF
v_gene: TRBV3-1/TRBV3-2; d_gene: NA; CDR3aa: CASSFRQDPMNTEAFF
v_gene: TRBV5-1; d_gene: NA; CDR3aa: CASSPSGQNYGYTF
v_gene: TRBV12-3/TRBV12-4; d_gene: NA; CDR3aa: CASSSSPSTQYF
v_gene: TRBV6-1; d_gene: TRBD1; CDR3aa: CASSERGTGSPDTQYF
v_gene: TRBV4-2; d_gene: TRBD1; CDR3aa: CASGGQGLNTGELFF
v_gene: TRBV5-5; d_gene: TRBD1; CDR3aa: CASSPPGQGARTEAFF
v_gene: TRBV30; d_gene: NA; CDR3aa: CAWRTGSSYNSPLHF
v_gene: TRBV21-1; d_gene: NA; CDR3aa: CASSPQGERGANTDTQYF
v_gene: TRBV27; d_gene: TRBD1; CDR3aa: CASSFLSTGQQETQYF
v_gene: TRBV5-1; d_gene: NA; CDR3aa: CASSLAQGAYNEQFF
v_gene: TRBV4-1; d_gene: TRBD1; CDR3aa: CASSRQGDTGELFF
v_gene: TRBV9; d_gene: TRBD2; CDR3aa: CASSVGGLARGTGELFF
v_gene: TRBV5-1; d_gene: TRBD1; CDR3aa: CASSLGTGANQPQHF
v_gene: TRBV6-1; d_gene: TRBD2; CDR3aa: CASSETSGGVETQYF
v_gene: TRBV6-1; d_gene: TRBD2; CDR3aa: CASSEVAGGTDTQYF
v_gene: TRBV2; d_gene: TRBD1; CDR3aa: CASTGQGRTGELFF
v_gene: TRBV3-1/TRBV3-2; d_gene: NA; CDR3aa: CASSQYQALSGNTIYF
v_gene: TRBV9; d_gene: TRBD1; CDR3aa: CASSPSRGQGVDGYTF
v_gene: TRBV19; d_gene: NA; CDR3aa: CASSIVEGGGYTF
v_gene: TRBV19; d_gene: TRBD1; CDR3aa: CASDAGQGNQPQHF
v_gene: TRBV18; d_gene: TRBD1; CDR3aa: CASSLDRVSYEQYF
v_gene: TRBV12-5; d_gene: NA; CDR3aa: CASGGRVGEQYF
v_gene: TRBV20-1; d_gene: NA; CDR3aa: CKPRSGNTIYF
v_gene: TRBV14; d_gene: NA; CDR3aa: CASSQGHIEQYF
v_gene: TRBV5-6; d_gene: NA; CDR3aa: CASSLFNRGNVETQYF
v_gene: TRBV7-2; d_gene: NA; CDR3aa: CASSLVDRNTEAFF